This T cell receptor (beta chain) originates from a study of T cell changes during pregnancy in multiple sclerosis. V dropped 1 base and J dropped 6; count of bases not matched to a gene: 6. This CDR3 is 15 amino acids long. Looked up from germline, CDR1 is SEHNR and CDR2 is FQNEAQ (reference sequence). Some clones are missing from TCRdb's copy, which holds only in-frame ones; the method was immunoSEQ multiplex PCR. The table shows 45,000 to 65,000 clones, with approximately 94% occurring only once. Specimen: CD8+ T cells from peripheral blood mononuclear cells, collected in the third trimester of pregnancy. The receptor was isolated from a female donor with multiple sclerosis, enrolled in a pregnancy study. This chain joins TRBV7-9 and TRBJ1-2, with TRBD1 identical over 9 bases. In DNA, the CDR3 is TGTGCCAGCAGCTTAGTTCCGGGACAGGGCCATGGCTACACCTTC. Its protein product is CASSLVPGQGHGYTF.